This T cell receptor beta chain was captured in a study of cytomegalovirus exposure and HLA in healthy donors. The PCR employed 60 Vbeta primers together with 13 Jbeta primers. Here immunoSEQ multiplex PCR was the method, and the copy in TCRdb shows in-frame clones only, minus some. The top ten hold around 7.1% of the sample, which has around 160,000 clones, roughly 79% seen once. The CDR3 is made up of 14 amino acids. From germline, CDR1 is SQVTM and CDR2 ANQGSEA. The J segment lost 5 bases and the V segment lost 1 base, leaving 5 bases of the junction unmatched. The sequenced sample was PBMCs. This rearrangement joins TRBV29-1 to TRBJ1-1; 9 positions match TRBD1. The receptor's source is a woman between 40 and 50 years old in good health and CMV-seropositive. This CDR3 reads CSVEGRTGVTEAFF. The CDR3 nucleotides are TGCAGCGTTGAAGGTAGGACAGGGGTGACTGAAGCTTTCTTT. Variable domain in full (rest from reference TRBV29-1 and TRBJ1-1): SAVISQKPSRDICQRGTSLTIQCQVDSQVTMMFWYRQQPGQSLTLIATANQGSEATYESGFVIDKFPISRPNLTFSTLTVSNMSPEDSSIYLCSVEGRTGVTEAFFGQGTRLTVV.